The 29 T cell receptor beta chains below all came from one sample that was sequenced in a study of blood T cell repertoires in COVID-19. Clones were sequenced by immunoSEQ multiplex PCR, and TCRdb holds only the in-frame ones, with some missing. This sample has 150,000 to 200,000 clones, with about 85% found just once. Input material: peripheral blood. The origin of the receptors is an older man with active or convalescent COVID-19.

The chain couples TRBV7-2 to TRBJ2-7; 8 nucleotides align to TRBD1. This CDR3 is 13 amino acids long. Trimming cost V 7 bases and J 2 bases; bases outside gene matches: 4. Looked up from germline, CDR1 is SGHTA and CDR2 is FQGNSA. The CDR3 reads CASTNRGAYEQYF. The CDR3 nucleotides read TGTGCCAGCACCAACAGGGGGGCCTACGAGCAGTACTTC.

This clone occurred once. The CDR3: CASSSGLAGYHEQYF. In DNA form, the CDR3 reads TGTGCCAGCAGTTCCGGACTAGCGGGGTATCACGAGCAGTACTTC. V is TRBV28 and J is TRBJ2-7, with 12 bases aligning to TRBD2. The V gene's germline CDR1 is MDHEN and CDR2 SYDVKM. This CDR3 is 15 amino acids long. J was trimmed by 5 bases and V by 4 bases; bases with no gene match: 6.

The chain uses TRBV6-1 and TRBJ2-7; D unclear. V lost 0 bases and J lost 10, with 13 bases in between. The germline V gene has CDR1 MNHNS and CDR2 SASEGT. The CDR3 is made up of 13 amino acids. The CDR3 region is CASSEALRQVQYF. The DNA for the CDR3 is TGTGCCAGCAGTGAAGCGCTTCGGCAGGTCCAGTACTTC.

The V and J genes are TRBV28 and TRBJ2-3, with 9 bases that match TRBD2. V shed 10 bases and J 4 bases; nucleotides not matched to a gene: 9. The germline V gene encodes CDR1 MDHEN and CDR2 SYDVKM. This CDR3 is 14 amino acids long. This CDR3 is CATISGSVSDTQYF. The CDR3 DNA reads as TGTGCCACCATTAGCGGGAGTGTATCAGATACGCAGTATTTT.

This clone came up once. CDR3 residues: CASSRAQGGEQYF. The CDR3 DNA reads as TGTGCCAGCAGCCGCGCGCAGGGAGGCGAGCAGTACTTC. This chain connects TRBV14 to TRBJ2-7; TRBD2 might be the D (6 bases). Deletions cut 4 bases from V and 6 bases from J, with 13 bases between. The CDR3 has 13 residues. CDR1 SGHDN and CDR2 FVKESK come from the germline V gene.

There are a few counts of this clone. This chain joins TRBV5-1 and TRBJ1-2; D not resolved. Trimming pared 4 bases from V and 7 bases from J, leaving 14 bases between. CDR3 size: 13 residues. The germline V gene has CDR1 SGHRS and CDR2 YFSETQ. The CDR3 region has the DNA TGCGCCAGCAGCGGGGAGGGCACCCGTGGCTACACCTTC. Protein: CASSGEGTRGYTF.

The rearrangement uses TRBV24-1 and TRBJ2-5, with 8 bases lining up with TRBD1. The trim removed 7 bases at V and 2 bases at J, leaving 2 bases unmatched. Germline V gene sequence: CDR1 KGHDR, CDR2 SFDVKD. CDR3 length: 13 residues. The CDR3 sequence is CATRGQVQETQYF. CDR3 coding DNA: TGTGCCACCAGGGGACAGGTGCAAGAGACCCAGTACTTC.

This chain connects TRBV7-9 to TRBJ2-5; TRBD1 matches 7 bases. The germline V gene has CDR1 SEHNR and CDR2 FQNEAQ (reference sequence). The CDR3 contains 16 residues. The J segment lost 5 bases and the V segment lost 0 bases, leaving 9 bases of the junction unmatched. The CDR3 sequence: CASSLAPGTVGETQYF. The CDR3 bases are TGTGCCAGCAGCTTAGCCCCCGGGACAGTTGGGGAGACCCAGTACTTC.

The chain has TRBV7-6 and TRBJ2-7; 10 bases map to TRBD1. This CDR3 region has 15 residues. The germline V gene has CDR1 SGHVS and CDR2 FNYEAQ. The V gene end was trimmed by 1 base and the J gene end by 3 bases; junction bases not matched to a gene: 3. The CDR3, as DNA: TGTGCCAGCAGCTTAGGGACAGGGGGAAGCTACGAGCAGTACTTC. This encodes CASSLGTGGSYEQYF.

The chain combines TRBV7-8 with TRBJ2-2; unclear D gene. The V gene lost 5 bases and the J gene lost 5 bases, with 9 bases spanning the gap. CDR1 and CDR2 from the germline V gene are SGHVS and FQNEAQ. The CDR3 sequence is 13 residues long. The CDR3 DNA reads as TGTGCCAGCAGCCACTTCGGGACCGGGGAGCTGTTTTTT. Translated: CASSHFGTGELFF. The full variable domain, its missing parts supplied by reference TRBV7-8 and TRBJ2-2, is GAGVSQSPRYKVAKRGQDVALRCDPISGHVSLFWYQQALGQGPEFLTYFQNEAQLDKSGLPSDRFFAERPEGSVSTLKIQRTQQEDSAVYLCASSHFGTGELFFGEGSRLTVL.

This chain joins TRBV5-1 and TRBJ2-1; 12 bases fit TRBD2. Trimming at V came to 6 bases and at J to 4 bases, leaving 2 bases not matched to a gene. CDR3 length equals 14 residues. Germline V gene sequence: CDR1 SGHRS, CDR2 YFSETQ. CDR3 sequence (DNA): TGCGCCAGCAACCTAGCGGGGGGGTACAATGAGCAGTTCTTC. Translation gives CASNLAGGYNEQFF.

This chain uses TRBV28 with TRBJ1-2, with TRBD1 as a possible D gene (6 bases). CDR3 length: 13 amino acids. Trimming left V 2 bases short and J 9 bases short, with 13 bases between. Per germline, CDR1 MDHEN and CDR2 SYDVKM. The CDR3 sequence is CASSLVDSGRYTF. For the CDR3, the DNA is TGTGCCAGCAGTTTAGTGGACAGTGGTCGCTACACCTTC.

The chain uses TRBV7-8 and TRBJ2-7; D is perhaps TRBD2 (5 bases). Trimming left V 0 bases short and J 2 bases short, with 11 bases between. Germline V gives CDR1 SGHVS, CDR2 FQNEAQ. The CDR3 covers 15 residues. Written as DNA, the CDR3 is TGTGCCAGCAGCTTAGCACGTAGCGATACCTACGAGCAGTACTTC. Amino acids: CASSLARSDTYEQYF. Drawing the rest from reference TRBV7-8 and TRBJ2-7, the complete variable domain is GAGVSQSPRYKVAKRGQDVALRCDPISGHVSLFWYQQALGQGPEFLTYFQNEAQLDKSGLPSDRFFAERPEGSVSTLKIQRTQQEDSAVYLCASSLARSDTYEQYFGPGTRLTVT.

V gene TRBV5-4 combines with J gene TRBJ2-3, with 9 bases matching TRBD1. The germline V gene encodes CDR1 SGHNT and CDR2 YYREEE (reference sequence). The CDR3 sequence is 16 residues long. The trim removed 2 bases at V and 0 bases at J, leaving 4 bases unmatched. CDR3 nucleotides: TGTGCCAGCAGCTTAAACAGGGGGCGGAGCACAGATACGCAGTATTTT. The encoded protein is CASSLNRGRSTDTQYF.

The rearrangement joins TRBV11-2 to TRBJ1-2, with D unclear. The CDR3 loop spans 14 amino acids. V was trimmed by 5 bases and J by 8 bases, leaving 18 bases between them. Germline-derived CDR1 and CDR2 are SGHAT and FQNNGV. The CDR3 DNA follows: TGTGCCAGCAGCCCCAGTGGCCAACTATACGGCTACACCTTC. This encodes CASSPSGQLYGYTF. Together with reference TRBV11-2 and TRBJ1-2, the CDR3 gives the full variable domain: EAGVAQSPRYKIIEKRQSVAFWCNPISGHATLYWYQQILGQGPKLLIQFQNNGVVDDSQLPKDRFSAERLKGVDSTLKIQPAKLEDSAVYLCASSPSGQLYGYTFGSGTRLTVV.

The chain recombines TRBV7-9 with TRBJ2-7; 9 bases align to TRBD2. The CDR3 length is 15 residues. The junction had 15 bases not matched to a gene; V was cut back by 7 bases and J by 8 bases. Per the germline V gene, CDR1 is SEHNR and CDR2 is FQNEAQ (reference sequence). This CDR3 is CASTFPRGAGGQQYF. CDR3 in DNA: TGTGCCAGCACTTTCCCGAGGGGAGCGGGGGGCCAGCAGTACTTC.

The chain uses TRBV27 and TRBJ2-1; 7 bases agree with TRBD2. J gave up 2 bases and V 6 bases, and 7 bases lay outside the gene matches. CDR3 length: 15 residues. The V gene's germline CDR1 is MNHEY and CDR2 SMNVEV (reference sequence). CDR3 nucleotide sequence: TGTGCCAGCAGCAAAATGGGGGGGGCCTACAATGAGCAGTTCTTC. This sequence encodes CASSKMGGAYNEQFF.

V gene TRBV10-3 combines with J gene TRBJ2-5, with TRBD1 matching over 9 bases. CDR1 is ENHRY, CDR2 SYGVKD, per germline. V lost 2 bases and J lost 5; bases outside the gene matches: 6. The CDR3 is 15 residues long. This CDR3 reads CAISEGQGPGETQYF. The CDR3 nucleotides read TGTGCCATCAGTGAGGGACAGGGGCCGGGGGAGACCCAGTACTTC.

This rearrangement joins TRBV19 to TRBJ1-5; 11 nucleotides line up with TRBD1. V trimming: 6 bases; J trimming: 0 bases; junction bases outside the gene matches: 10. The CDR3 consists of 18 residues. In germline, CDR1 is LNHDA, CDR2 SQIVND (reference sequence). The CDR3 coding sequence is TGTGCCAGTAGGCCCGGGACAGGGGGAGGTACTAGCAATCAGCCCCAGCATTTT. Translation: CASRPGTGGGTSNQPQHF.

The rearrangement joins TRBV18 to TRBJ2-3; 11 bases map to TRBD2. Germline-derived CDR1 and CDR2 are KGHSH and LQKENI. This CDR3 has 17 amino acids. V lost 3 bases and J lost 2; bases outside the gene matches: 7. In DNA form, the CDR3 reads TGTGCCAGCTCACCCTCTGATAGCGGGAGGGCCACAGATACGCAGTATTTT. As protein: CASSPSDSGRATDTQYF.

V usage is TRBV28 and J usage is TRBJ1-3, with D unresolved. Germline V gives CDR1 MDHEN, CDR2 SYDVKM. Deletions cut 4 bases from V and 4 bases from J, with 11 bases between. The CDR3 is made up of 14 amino acids. The CDR3 coding sequence is TGTGCCAGCAGTTGGGTGGGCAGGGGAAACACCATATATTTT. Its translation: CASSWVGRGNTIYF. Based on the CDR3 plus reference TRBV28 and TRBJ1-3, the full variable domain is DVKVTQSSRYLVKRTGEKVFLECVQDMDHENMFWYRQDPGLGLRLIYFSYDVKMKEKGDIPEGYSVSREKKERFSLILESASTNQTSMYLCASSWVGRGNTIYFGEGSWLTVV.

The rearrangement uses TRBV28 and TRBJ2-1, with 12 bases fitting TRBD2. The CDR3 length is 14 residues. V shed 6 bases and J 10 bases; nucleotides not matched to a gene: 7. Germline values: CDR1 MDHEN, CDR2 SYDVKM. This CDR3 is CASRWTSGIKEQFF. In DNA, the CDR3 is TGTGCCAGCAGGTGGACTAGCGGGATCAAAGAGCAGTTCTTC.

The genes are TRBV19 and TRBJ1-5; 9 bases fit TRBD1. This CDR3 is built from 15 residues. With 9 bases clipped from V and 2 bases from J, the junction kept 8 bases outside the gene matches. CDR1 is LNHDA, CDR2 SQIVND, per germline (reference sequence). CDR3 in amino acids: CASGLQGAGNQPQHF. The CDR3 DNA sequence: TGTGCCAGCGGTCTACAGGGGGCAGGCAATCAGCCCCAGCATTTT.

A note on this clone: Other DNA sequences of this sample code for an identical CDR3. The rearrangement joins TRBV28 to TRBJ2-7; 8 nucleotides align to TRBD1. V trimming: 8 bases; J trimming: 1 base; junction bases outside the gene matches: 1. This CDR3 spans 12 amino acids. Germline loops: CDR1 MDHEN, CDR2 SYDVKM. The CDR3 loop reads CASRTGSYEQYF. As DNA, the CDR3 is TGTGCCAGCCGGACAGGGTCCTACGAGCAGTACTTC. Based on the CDR3 plus reference TRBV28 and TRBJ2-7, the full variable domain is DVKVTQSSRYLVKRTGEKVFLECVQDMDHENMFWYRQDPGLGLRLIYFSYDVKMKEKGDIPEGYSVSREKKERFSLILESASTNQTSMYLCASRTGSYEQYFGPGTRLTVT.

The chain recombines TRBV11-2 with TRBJ2-3; TRBD2 matches at 7 bases. The germline V gene encodes CDR1 SGHAT and CDR2 FQNNGV. Unmatched junction bases numbered 13, after V lost 1 base and J lost 3 bases. This CDR3 has 18 residues. CDR3 coding DNA: TGTGCCAGCAGCTTAGCCGTTGCTAGCGGACTAATTACAGATACGCAGTATTTT. Protein: CASSLAVASGLITDTQYF.

This chain uses TRBV28 with TRBJ1-4; tentatively, D is TRBD1 (6 bases). Trimming cost V 6 bases and J 6 bases, with 14 bases left between them. From germline, CDR1 is MDHEN and CDR2 SYDVKM. There are 14 residues in the CDR3. In nucleotides, the CDR3 is TGTGCCAGCAGAACGACAGGTGGAGATGAAAAACTGTTTTTT. Translating it yields CASRTTGGDEKLFF. The full variable domain, completed using reference TRBV28 and TRBJ1-4, is DVKVTQSSRYLVKRTGEKVFLECVQDMDHENMFWYRQDPGLGLRLIYFSYDVKMKEKGDIPEGYSVSREKKERFSLILESASTNQTSMYLCASRTTGGDEKLFFGSGTQLSVL.

There are a few counts of this clone. The V call is TRBV19, the J call TRBJ2-1; weak D call: TRBD2 (5 bases). The CDR3 totals 15 residues. Trimming removed 3 bases at V and 2 bases at J, with 11 bases between. Germline V gene sequence: CDR1 LNHDA, CDR2 SQIVND (reference sequence). CDR3 residues: CASSMMRAPYNEQFF. CDR3 DNA sequence: TGTGCCAGTAGTATGATGAGGGCCCCCTACAATGAGCAGTTCTTC. Full variable domain (remainder filled in from reference TRBV19 and TRBJ2-1): DGGITQSPKYLFRKEGQNVTLSCEQNLNHDAMYWYRQDPGQGLRLIYYSQIVNDFQKGDIAEGYSVSREKKESFPLTVTSAQKNPTAFYLCASSMMRAPYNEQFFGPGTRLTVL.

This rearrangement joins TRBV28 to TRBJ2-7; 15 bases match TRBD2. The CDR3 length is 20 residues. Germline trimming cut 5 bases from V and 3 bases from J; bases unmatched to any gene: 17. From germline, CDR1 is MDHEN and CDR2 SYDVKM. The CDR3 DNA sequence: TGTGCCAGCAGTATACCCCCCCCCGGGACTAGCGGGAGGCGCTACTACGAGCAGTACTTC. It encodes CASSIPPPGTSGRRYYEQYF.

CDR3 bases: TGTGCCAGCAGCGCAAGACAGGGGGCTGGGGCAGATACGCAGTATTTT. Translating gives CASSARQGAGADTQYF. The chain carries TRBV9 and TRBJ2-3; 10 bases align to TRBD1. Per the germline V gene, CDR1 is SGDLS and CDR2 is YYNGEE. The length of the CDR3 is 16 residues. V was clipped by 3 bases and J by 4 bases; unmatched bases: 8.